This T cell receptor (beta chain) was sequenced for a study of shared clonotypes between healthy human individuals. About the research overall: Ranging from 18 to 49 in age, donors were two women and three men. Study-wide results and caveats: Relative to clonotypes present in all four donors, those not shared had lower generation probabilities. The sharing of around 5% of naive CD4 clonotypes was seen across a few donors.

All participating donors were Caucasian adults from Nashville, Tennessee. Germline V gene sequence: CDR1 SGDLS, CDR2 YYNGEE. The CDR3 is made up of 15 amino acids. Unmatched junction bases numbered 6, after V lost 3 bases and J lost 2 bases. Method: immunoSEQ multiplex PCR; TCRdb's copy keeps in-frame clones and lacks some. The sample has a few million clones, 90% to 95% seen once. Concerning this clone: Antigen unknown. Different DNA sequences within this sample yield the same CDR3.

This clonotype was obtained from a man aged 18 to 35 in good health. Some clones in this sample may be carry-over from other donors' samples. The chain links TRBV9 to TRBJ2-7, with 9 nucleotides matching TRBD1. Material: naive CD4+ T cells from PBMCs. Specified subset: CD45RA+ positively selected. DNA of the CDR3: TGTGCCAGCAGCGCCGGGACAGGGAGGACCTACGAGCAGTACTTC. It is translated as CASSAGTGRTYEQYF.